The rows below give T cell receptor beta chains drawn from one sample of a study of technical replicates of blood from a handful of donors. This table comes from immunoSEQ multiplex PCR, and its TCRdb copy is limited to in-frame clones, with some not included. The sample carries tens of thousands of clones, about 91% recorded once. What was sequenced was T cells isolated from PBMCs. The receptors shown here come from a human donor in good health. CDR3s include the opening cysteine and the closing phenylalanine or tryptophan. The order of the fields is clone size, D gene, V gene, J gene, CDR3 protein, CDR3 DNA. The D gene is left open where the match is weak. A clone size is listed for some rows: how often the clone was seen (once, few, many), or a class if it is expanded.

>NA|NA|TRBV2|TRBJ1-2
CASSALGGILDYGYTF
TGTGCCAGCAGTGCATTAGGGGGAATCCTAGACTATGGCTACACCTTC
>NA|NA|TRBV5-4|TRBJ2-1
CASSQDSSYNEQFF
TGTGCCAGCAGCCAGGACAGCTCCTACAATGAGCAGTTCTTC
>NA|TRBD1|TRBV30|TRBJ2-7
CAWSVITGGSEQYF
TGTGCCTGGAGTGTGATAACAGGGGGAAGCGAGCAGTACTTC
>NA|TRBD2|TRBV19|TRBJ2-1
CASSIGLAGYNEQFF
TGTGCCAGTAGTATAGGACTAGCGGGGTACAATGAGCAGTTCTTC
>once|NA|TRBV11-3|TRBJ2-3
CASSLGSLTDTQYF
TGTGCCAGCAGCTTAGGAAGCCTCACAGATACGCAGTATTTT
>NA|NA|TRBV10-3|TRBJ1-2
CAITIDNSDYGYTF
TGTGCCATCACCATAGACAACTCGGACTACGGCTACACCTTC
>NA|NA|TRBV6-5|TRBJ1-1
CASSGQTNTEAFF
TGTGCCAGCAGTGGACAGACAAACACTGAAGCTTTCTTT
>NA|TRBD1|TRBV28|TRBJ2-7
CASRGTGGGDEQYF
TGTGCCAGCAGGGGGACAGGGGGCGGAGACGAGCAGTACTTC
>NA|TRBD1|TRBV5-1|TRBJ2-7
CASSLGRGFDEQYF
TGCGCCAGCAGCTTGGGCAGGGGGTTTGACGAGCAGTACTTC
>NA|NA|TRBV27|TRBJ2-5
CASSLSSRNIGTQYF
TGTGCCAGCAGTTTATCGTCGAGAAATATCGGGACCCAGTACTTC
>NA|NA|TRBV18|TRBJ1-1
CASSPPSAGARTEAFF
TGTGCCAGCTCACCACCGTCAGCAGGGGCACGCACTGAAGCTTTCTTT
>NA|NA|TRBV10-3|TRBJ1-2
CAIAPLEGRNGYTF
TGTGCCATCGCTCCCCTGGAGGGCCGGAATGGCTACACCTTC
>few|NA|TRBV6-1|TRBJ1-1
CASSAAEAFF
TGTGCCAGCAGTGCCGCTGAAGCTTTCTTT
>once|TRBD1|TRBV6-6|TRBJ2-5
CASRQGAGETQYF
TGTGCCAGCAGGCAGGGGGCCGGGGAGACCCAGTACTTC
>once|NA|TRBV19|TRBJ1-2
CASSIAREDYGYTF
TGTGCCAGTAGTATAGCCAGGGAGGACTATGGCTACACCTTC
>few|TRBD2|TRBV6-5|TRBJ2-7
CASSYEASGSYEQYF
TGTGCCAGCAGTTACGAAGCTAGCGGCTCCTACGAGCAGTACTTC
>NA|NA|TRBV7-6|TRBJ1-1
CASSLDSEGESTEAFF
TGTGCCAGCAGCTTAGACTCGGAGGGAGAGAGCACTGAAGCTTTCTTT
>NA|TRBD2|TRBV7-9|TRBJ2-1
CASSFPGLAGGPYNEQFF
TGTGCCAGCAGCTTTCCGGGACTAGCGGGAGGGCCTTACAATGAGCAGTTCTTC
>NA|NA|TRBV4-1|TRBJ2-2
CASSQFGRTNTGELFF
TGCGCCAGCAGCCAATTTGGGAGGACGAACACCGGGGAGCTGTTTTTT
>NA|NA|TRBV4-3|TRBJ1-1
CASSQEPPGGGTEAFF
TGCGCCAGCAGCCAAGAACCCCCTGGCGGGGGCACTGAAGCTTTCTTT
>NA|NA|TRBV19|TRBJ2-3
CASSIGAQPRTDTQYF
TGTGCCAGTAGTATAGGGGCACAGCCCCGCACAGATACGCAGTATTTT
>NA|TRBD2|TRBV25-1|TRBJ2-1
CASSGNAAGPGINEQFF
TGTGCCAGCAGTGGGAACGCAGCGGGACCAGGGATCAATGAGCAGTTCTTC
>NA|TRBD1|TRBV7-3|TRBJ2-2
CASSYQGATGELFF
TGTGCCAGCAGCTATCAGGGGGCGACCGGGGAGCTGTTTTTT
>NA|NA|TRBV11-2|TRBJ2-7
CASSLTGEQSYEQYF
TGTGCCAGCAGCTTGACGGGGGAGCAGTCCTACGAGCAGTACTTC
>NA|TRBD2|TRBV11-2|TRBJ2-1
CASSLVLLAGGPNEQFF
TGTGCCAGCAGCTTAGTGCTATTGGCGGGAGGGCCGAATGAGCAGTTCTTC
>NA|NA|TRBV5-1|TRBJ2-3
CASSLSLGSTDTQYF
TGCGCCAGCAGCTTGTCCCTAGGAAGCACAGATACGCAGTATTTT
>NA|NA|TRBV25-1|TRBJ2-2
CASSVEWVTVTGELFF
TGTGCCAGCAGCGTAGAATGGGTAACAGTGACCGGGGAGCTGTTTTTT
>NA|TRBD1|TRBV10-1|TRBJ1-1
CASSQGQANTEAFF
TGCGCCAGCAGTCAAGGACAGGCGAACACTGAAGCTTTCTTT
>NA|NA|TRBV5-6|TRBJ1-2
CASSLKPAGANYGYTF
TGTGCCAGCAGCTTGAAGCCGGCAGGGGCTAACTATGGCTACACCTTC
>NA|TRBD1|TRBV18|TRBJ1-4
CASSPETGLNEKLFF
TGTGCCAGCTCACCAGAGACAGGGTTAAATGAAAAACTGTTTTTT
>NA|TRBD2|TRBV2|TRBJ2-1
CASSEQGGRGNEQFF
TGTGCCAGCAGTGAACAAGGCGGGAGAGGTAATGAGCAGTTCTTC